This T cell receptor (beta chain) was captured in a study of shared clonotypes between healthy human individuals. Study as a whole: The composition of the donors was a couple of women and a few men aged 18 to 49. Three plates each covered CD4 naive and memory; CD8 naive two, CD8 memory one. General observations from the study: In this cohort, only blood was sampled, and tissue repertoires likely differ.

Recent vaccinations or acute infections were absent in the healthy HIV-negative adult donors. As regards this clone: The antigen is unknown.

Germline V gene lookup returns CDR1 GTSNPN and CDR2 SVGIG (reference sequence). The CDR3 consists of 12 residues. V was pared by 8 bases and J by 8 bases, with 6 bases of the junction left unmatched. The data were produced by immunoSEQ multiplex PCR, yet TCRdb's version contains in-frame clones alone and is incomplete. The sample has 150,000 to 200,000 clones, 85% to 95% seen once. The gene calls are TRBV30 and TRBJ1-6, with 7 bases aligning to TRBD1. The sequencing input was naive CD4+ T cells sorted from blood. Documented subset: CD45RA+ positively selected. The origin of this receptor is a woman in her twenties or thirties in good health. The CDR3 reads CAGGTADSPLHF. The DNA of the CDR3 is TGTGCCGGGGGGACAGCCGATTCACCCCTCCACTTT.